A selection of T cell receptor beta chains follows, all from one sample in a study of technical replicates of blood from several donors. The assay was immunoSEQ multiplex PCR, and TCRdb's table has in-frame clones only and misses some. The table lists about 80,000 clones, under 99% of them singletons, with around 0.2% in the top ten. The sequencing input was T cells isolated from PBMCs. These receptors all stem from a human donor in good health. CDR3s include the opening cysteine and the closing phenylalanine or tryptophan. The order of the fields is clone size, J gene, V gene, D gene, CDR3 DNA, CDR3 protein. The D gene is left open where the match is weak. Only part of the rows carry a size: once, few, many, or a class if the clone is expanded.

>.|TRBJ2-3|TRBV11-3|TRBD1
TGTGCCAGCAGCCGACAGGGTTCAGATACGCAGTATTTT
CASSRQGSDTQYF
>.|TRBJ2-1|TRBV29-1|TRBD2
TGCAGCGTTACAGGTACCCCGGGACTAGCGGGAGGAAAGCAGTTCTTC
CSVTGTPGLAGGKQFF
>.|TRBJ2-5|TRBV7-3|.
TGTGCCAGCAGCTTAGTCGGGGGAAAAGAGACCCAGTACTTC
CASSLVGGKETQYF
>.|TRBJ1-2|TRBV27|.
TGTGCCAGCACCAATTTCCCTCAGGGTGGCTACACCTTC
CASTNFPQGGYTF
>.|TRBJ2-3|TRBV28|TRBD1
TGTGCCAGCAGTTGGGGAAGGGGGCGCACAGATACGCAGTATTTT
CASSWGRGRTDTQYF
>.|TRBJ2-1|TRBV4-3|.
TGCGCCAGCGGCGACAAGGGGGAGATATCCTACAATGAGCAGTTCTTC
CASGDKGEISYNEQFF
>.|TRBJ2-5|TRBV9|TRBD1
TGTGCCAGCAGCGCACAACAGGGGGGCGGCCAAGAGACCCAGTACTTC
CASSAQQGGGQETQYF
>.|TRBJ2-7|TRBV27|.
TGTGCCAGCAGTTTAGTAGGGGCTTCCTACGAGCAGTACTTC
CASSLVGASYEQYF
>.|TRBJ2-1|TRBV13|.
TGTGCCAGCAGCTTAGGGGGGCGTGAGCAGTTCTTC
CASSLGGREQFF
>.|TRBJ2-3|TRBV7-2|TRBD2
TGTGCCAGCAGCTTTCCGGTCCTAGCGGGAGTGCGAGATACGCAGTATTTT
CASSFPVLAGVRDTQYF
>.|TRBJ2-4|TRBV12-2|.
TGTGCAAGTCGAGTAGGGACAGGGCTAGCCAAAAACATTCAGTACTTC
CASRVGTGLAKNIQYF
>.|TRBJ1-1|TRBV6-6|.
TGTGCCAGCAGCCGGTTACTTGAAGCTTTCTTT
CASSRLLEAFF
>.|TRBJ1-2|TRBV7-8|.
TGTGCCAGCAGCTTAGGAGGCCCTGAGGGCTACACCTTC
CASSLGGPEGYTF
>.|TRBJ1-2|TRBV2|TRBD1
TGTGCCAGCAGTACGGGACAGGGCATCTATGGCTACACCTTC
CASSTGQGIYGYTF
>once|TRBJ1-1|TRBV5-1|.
TGCGCCAGCAGCAGCGACAGAGGCACTGAAGCTTTCTTT
CASSSDRGTEAFF
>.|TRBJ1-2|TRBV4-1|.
TGCGCCAGCAGCCAAGGCAACAGGGAAGATGGCTACACCTTC
CASSQGNREDGYTF
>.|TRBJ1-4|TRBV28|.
TGTGCCAGCAGGGAGGACAGTGAGCTTGAAAAACTGTTTTTT
CASREDSELEKLFF
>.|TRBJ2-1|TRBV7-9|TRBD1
TGTGCCAGCAGCTTATCCGGGACAGGGCTAGACAATGAGCAGTTCTTC
CASSLSGTGLDNEQFF
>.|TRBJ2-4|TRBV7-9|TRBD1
TGTGCCAGCAGCTTAGGGGTCCGGGACAGGGACATTCAGTACTTC
CASSLGVRDRDIQYF
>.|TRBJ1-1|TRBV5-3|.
TGTGCCAGAAGCCGGAGCCCTGAAGCTTTCTTT
CARSRSPEAFF
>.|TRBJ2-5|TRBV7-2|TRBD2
TGTGCCAGCAGCTTAGCCCTAGCGGGAGCCTCCAACCAAGAGACCCAGTACTTC
CASSLALAGASNQETQYF
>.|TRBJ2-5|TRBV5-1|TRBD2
TGCGCCAGCAGCTTGGCCGTGACAATTAGCGGGACCCAAGAGACCCAGTACTTC
CASSLAVTISGTQETQYF
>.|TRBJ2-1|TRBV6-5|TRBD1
TGTGCCAGCAGTGCAGACAGGGAATCCTACAATGAGCAGTTCTTC
CASSADRESYNEQFF
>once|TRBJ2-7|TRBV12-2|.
TGTGCAAGTCGCACGGGGACTAGCGGCTACGAGCAGTACTTC
CASRTGTSGYEQYF
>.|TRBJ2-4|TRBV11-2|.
TGTGCCAGCAGCTCCATAAAGTTCGGGGGTCGGGCCAAAAACATTCAGTACTTC
CASSSIKFGGRAKNIQYF
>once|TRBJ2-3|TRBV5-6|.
TGTGCCAGCAGCCCGGGGTACGTATCTAGCACAGATACGCAGTATTTT
CASSPGYVSSTDTQYF
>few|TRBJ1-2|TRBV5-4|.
TGTGCCAGCAGCTTGTCGGAGTATGGCTACACCTTC
CASSLSEYGYTF
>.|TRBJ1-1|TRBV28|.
TGTGCCAGCAGTCTCCCGTTGGGGGGAACTGAAGCTTTCTTT
CASSLPLGGTEAFF
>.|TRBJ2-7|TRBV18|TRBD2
TGTGCCAGCTCACCGGGACTAGCGGGAGCCTACGAGCAGTACTTC
CASSPGLAGAYEQYF
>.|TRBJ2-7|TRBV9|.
TGTGCCAGCAGCGTCGGGGGAAGCTCCTACGAGCAGTACTTC
CASSVGGSSYEQYF
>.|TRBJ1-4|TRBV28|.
TGTGCCAGCCACGCCGGGGGACCTAATGAAAAACTGTTTTTT
CASHAGGPNEKLFF
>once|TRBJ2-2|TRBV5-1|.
TGCGCCAGCAGCCCTACGTCGGGGAGGACCGGGGAGCTGTTTTTT
CASSPTSGRTGELFF
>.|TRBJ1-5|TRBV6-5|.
TGTGCCAGCAGTTTTGAGGTAGATCAGCCCCAGCATTTT
CASSFEVDQPQHF
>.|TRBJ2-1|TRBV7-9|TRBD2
TGTGCCAGCAGCACAAGCCTTACTAGCGGGCGCGGGAATGAGCAGTTCTTC
CASSTSLTSGRGNEQFF
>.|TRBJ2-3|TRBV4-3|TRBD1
TGCGCCAGCAGCCAAGACGGGACAGGGCTTCCAGATACGCAGTATTTT
CASSQDGTGLPDTQYF
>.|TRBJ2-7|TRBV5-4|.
TGTGCCAGCAGACGGGACTCGACCTACGAGCAGTACTTC
CASRRDSTYEQYF
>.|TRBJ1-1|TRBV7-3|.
TGTGCCAGCAGCTTATACTCAGGCAGGGGTGAAGCTTTCTTT
CASSLYSGRGEAFF
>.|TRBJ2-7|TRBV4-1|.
TGCGCCAGCAGCCAAGGGTGGGGGGCCTACGAGCAGTACTTC
CASSQGWGAYEQYF
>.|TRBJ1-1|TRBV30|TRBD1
TGTGCCTGGAGTCACAGGGGGCTCGGGACTGAAGCTTTCTTT
CAWSHRGLGTEAFF
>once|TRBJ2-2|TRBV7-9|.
TGTGCCAGCAGAACCCGGGACACCCCGAACACCGGGGAGCTGTTTTTT
CASRTRDTPNTGELFF
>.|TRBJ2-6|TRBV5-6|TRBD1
TGTGCCAGCACTGGACAGGGGCCCTCTGGGGCCAACGTCCTGACTTTC
CASTGQGPSGANVLTF
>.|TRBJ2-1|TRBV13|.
TGTGCCAGCAGCTTGAGACCGACAGCCTACAATGAGCAGTTCTTC
CASSLRPTAYNEQFF